This T cell receptor (beta chain) was recorded in a study of blood T cell repertoires in COVID-19. Study in general: The cDNA or gDNA used as material had been derived from T cells, B-cell-depleted T cells, or PBMCs.

The CDR3 runs 15 residues. The V gene end was trimmed by 4 bases and the J gene end by 7 bases; junction bases not matched to a gene: 10. Germline-derived CDR1 and CDR2 are SGHRS and YFSETQ. Per the study methods: Amplifying reference gene primers gave estimates of nucleated cell counts. The table came from immunoSEQ multiplex PCR; TCRdb's copy has only in-frame clones and leaves some out. The V and J calls and clone size are taken from that table; D and trimming were inferred from the DNA. The sample consists of roughly 250,000 clones, approximately 90% of them appearing once. The sample consisted of peripheral blood. This receptor was taken from a man aged 55 to 70 who had recovered from COVID-19. The chain employs TRBV5-1 and TRBJ1-5; 8 bases map to TRBD1. The CDR3, as DNA: TGCGCCAGCAGCCCGGCAGGGGGCGCGATCCAGCCCCAGCATTTT. The encoded protein is CASSPAGGAIQPQHF.